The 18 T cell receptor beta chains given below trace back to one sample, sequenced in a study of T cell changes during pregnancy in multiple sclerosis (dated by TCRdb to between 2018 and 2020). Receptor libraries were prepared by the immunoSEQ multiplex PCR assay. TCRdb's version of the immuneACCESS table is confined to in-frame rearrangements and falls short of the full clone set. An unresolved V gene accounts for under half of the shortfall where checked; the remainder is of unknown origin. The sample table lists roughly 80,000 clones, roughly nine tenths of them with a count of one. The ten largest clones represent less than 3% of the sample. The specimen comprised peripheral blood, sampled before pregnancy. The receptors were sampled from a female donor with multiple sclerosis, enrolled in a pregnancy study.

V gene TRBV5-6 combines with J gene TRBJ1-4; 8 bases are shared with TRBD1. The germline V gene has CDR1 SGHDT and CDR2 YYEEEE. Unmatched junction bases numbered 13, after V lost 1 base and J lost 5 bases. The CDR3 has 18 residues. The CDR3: CASSLSQGVKRWNEKLFF. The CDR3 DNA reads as TGTGCCAGCAGCTTGTCACAGGGGGTAAAGAGGTGGAATGAAAAACTGTTTTTT.

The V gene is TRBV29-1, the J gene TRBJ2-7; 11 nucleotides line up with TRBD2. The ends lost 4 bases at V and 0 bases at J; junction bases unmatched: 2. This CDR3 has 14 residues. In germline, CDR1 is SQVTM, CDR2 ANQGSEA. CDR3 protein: CSVGTSGFSYEQYF. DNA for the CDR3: TGCAGCGTTGGGACTAGCGGGTTCTCCTACGAGCAGTACTTC.

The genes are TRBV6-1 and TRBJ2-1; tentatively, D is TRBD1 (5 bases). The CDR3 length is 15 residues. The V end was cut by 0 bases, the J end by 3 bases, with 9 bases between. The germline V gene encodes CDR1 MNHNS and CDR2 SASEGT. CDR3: CASSEAWQGYNEQFF. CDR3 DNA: TGTGCCAGCAGTGAAGCGTGGCAGGGCTACAATGAGCAGTTCTTC.

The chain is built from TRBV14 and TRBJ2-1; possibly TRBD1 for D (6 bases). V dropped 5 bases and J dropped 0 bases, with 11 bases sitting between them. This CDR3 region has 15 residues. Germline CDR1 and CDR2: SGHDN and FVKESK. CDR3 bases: TGTGCCAGCAGCAAACAAGGGGGCTCCTACAATGAGCAGTTCTTC. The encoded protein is CASSKQGGSYNEQFF.

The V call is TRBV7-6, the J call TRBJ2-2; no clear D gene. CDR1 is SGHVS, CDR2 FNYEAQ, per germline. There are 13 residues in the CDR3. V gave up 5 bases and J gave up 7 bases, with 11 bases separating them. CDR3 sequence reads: CASSQTPGGELFF. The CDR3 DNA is TGTGCCAGCAGCCAGACCCCAGGCGGGGAGCTGTTTTTT.

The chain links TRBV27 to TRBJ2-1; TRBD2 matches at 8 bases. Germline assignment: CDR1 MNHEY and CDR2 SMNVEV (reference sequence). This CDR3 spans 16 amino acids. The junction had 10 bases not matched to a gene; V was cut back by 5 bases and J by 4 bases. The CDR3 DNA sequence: TGTGCCAGCAGTCCAACCGGGACTAGAGGGTACAATGAGCAGTTCTTC. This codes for CASSPTGTRGYNEQFF.

This CDR3 is CASSTTAPGQGPYEQYF. Here the CDR3 DNA reads TGTGCCAGCAGTACAACCGCACCGGGACAGGGGCCCTACGAGCAGTACTTC. The chain links TRBV27 to TRBJ2-7, with 10 bases matching TRBD1. After removal of 5 bases from V and 2 bases from J, the junction contained 12 bases not matched to a gene. CDR3 length equals 17 residues. Germline V CDR1 and CDR2: MNHEY, SMNVEV (reference sequence).

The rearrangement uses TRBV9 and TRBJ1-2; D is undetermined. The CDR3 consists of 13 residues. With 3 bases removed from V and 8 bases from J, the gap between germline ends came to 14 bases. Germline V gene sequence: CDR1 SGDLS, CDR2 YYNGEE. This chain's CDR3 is CASSERLGGGYTF. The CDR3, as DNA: TGTGCCAGCAGCGAGAGACTTGGCGGGGGCTACACCTTC.

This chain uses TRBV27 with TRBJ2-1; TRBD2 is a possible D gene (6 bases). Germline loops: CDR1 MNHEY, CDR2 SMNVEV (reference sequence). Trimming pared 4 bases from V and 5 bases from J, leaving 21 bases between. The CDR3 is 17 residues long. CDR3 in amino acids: CASSSLLLAPNNNEQFF. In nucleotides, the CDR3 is TGTGCCAGCAGTTCGCTCCTTCTAGCGCCCAACAACAATGAGCAGTTCTTC.

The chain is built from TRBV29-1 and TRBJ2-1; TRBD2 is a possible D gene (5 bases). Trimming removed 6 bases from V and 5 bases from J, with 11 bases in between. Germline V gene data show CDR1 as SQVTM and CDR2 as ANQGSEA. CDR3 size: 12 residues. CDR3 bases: TGCAGCGTATCATCCGGGAACAATGAGCAGTTCTTC. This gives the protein CSVSSGNNEQFF.

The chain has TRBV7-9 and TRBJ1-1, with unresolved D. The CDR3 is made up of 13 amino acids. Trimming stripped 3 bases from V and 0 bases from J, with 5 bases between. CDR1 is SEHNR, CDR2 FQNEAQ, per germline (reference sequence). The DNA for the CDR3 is TGTGCCAGCAGCTTCGGGTTGAACACTGAAGCTTTCTTT. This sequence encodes CASSFGLNTEAFF.

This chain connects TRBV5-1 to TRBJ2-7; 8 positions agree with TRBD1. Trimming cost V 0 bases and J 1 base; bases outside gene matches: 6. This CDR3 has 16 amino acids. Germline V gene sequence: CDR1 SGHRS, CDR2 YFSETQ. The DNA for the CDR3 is TGCGCCAGCAGCTTGGCCTTCGGGACAGGATCCTACGAGCAGTACTTC. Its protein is CASSLAFGTGSYEQYF.

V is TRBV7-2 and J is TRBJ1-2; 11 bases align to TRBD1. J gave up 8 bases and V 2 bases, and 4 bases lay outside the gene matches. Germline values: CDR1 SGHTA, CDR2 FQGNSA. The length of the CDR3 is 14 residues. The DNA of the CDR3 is TGTGCCAGCAGCTTACCGGGACAGGGGGTCGGCTACACCTTC. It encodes CASSLPGQGVGYTF.

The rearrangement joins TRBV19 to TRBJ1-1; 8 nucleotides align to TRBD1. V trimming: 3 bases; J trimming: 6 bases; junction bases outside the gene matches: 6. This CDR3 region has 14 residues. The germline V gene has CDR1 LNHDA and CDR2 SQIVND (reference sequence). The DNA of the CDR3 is TGTGCCAGTAGTATCGGGGCGACAGGGGCTGAAGCTTTCTTT. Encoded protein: CASSIGATGAEAFF.

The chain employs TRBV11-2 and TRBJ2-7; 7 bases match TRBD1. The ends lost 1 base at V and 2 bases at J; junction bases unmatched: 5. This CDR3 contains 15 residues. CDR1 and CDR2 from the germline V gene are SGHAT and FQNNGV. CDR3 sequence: CASSLGPGQTYEQYF. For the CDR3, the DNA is TGTGCCAGCAGCTTAGGACCGGGACAGACCTACGAGCAGTACTTC. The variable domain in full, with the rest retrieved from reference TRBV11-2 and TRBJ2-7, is EAGVAQSPRYKIIEKRQSVAFWCNPISGHATLYWYQQILGQGPKLLIQFQNNGVVDDSQLPKDRFSAERLKGVDSTLKIQPAKLEDSAVYLCASSLGPGQTYEQYFGPGTRLTVT.

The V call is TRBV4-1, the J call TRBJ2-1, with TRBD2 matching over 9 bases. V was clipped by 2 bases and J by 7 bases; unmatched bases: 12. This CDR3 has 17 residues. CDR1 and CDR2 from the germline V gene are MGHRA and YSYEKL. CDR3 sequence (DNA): TGCGCCAGCAGCCAATCGCCGGGACTAGCCTCCCTAAATGAGCAGTTCTTC. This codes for CASSQSPGLASLNEQFF.

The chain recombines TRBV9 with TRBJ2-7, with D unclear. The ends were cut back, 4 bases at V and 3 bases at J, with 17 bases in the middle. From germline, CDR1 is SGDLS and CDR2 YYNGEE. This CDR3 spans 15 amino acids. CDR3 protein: CASSPPQAPNYEQYF. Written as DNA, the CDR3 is TGTGCCAGCAGCCCCCCCCAGGCACCAAACTACGAGCAGTACTTC.

The CDR3 reads CASSLLISGSYEQYF. The CDR3 DNA sequence: TGTGCCAGCAGCTTATTGATTAGCGGATCCTACGAGCAGTACTTC. This chain uses TRBV7-2 with TRBJ2-7, with D possibly matching TRBD2 (6 bases). Germline V CDR1 and CDR2: SGHTA, FQGNSA. Trimming left V 2 bases short and J 1 base short, with 12 bases between. There are 15 residues in the CDR3.